The clone carrying this TCR beta chain was detected only once. This entry is derived from a study of blood T cell repertoires in COVID-19. Study-wide background: Specimens from acute and convalescent COVID-19 originated in the United States, Italy and Spain.

The assay was immunoSEQ multiplex PCR, and TCRdb's table has in-frame clones only and misses some. The sample has a few hundred thousand clones; 70% to 90% are singletons. The V end was cut by 4 bases, the J end by 5 bases, with 10 bases between. The CDR3 has 13 residues. Germline-derived CDR1 and CDR2 are SGHTA and FQGTGA. Individuals drawn from around 25 US areas were roughly 18 to 95 years old. Donors were grouped by their self-reported clinical history. Cohort 3 recovery required two negative PCRs, clearance, or symptom resolution. The clonotype originates from a woman in her twenties or thirties who had recovered from COVID-19. Material for sequencing was PBMCs or T cells enriched from blood (not recorded which). The rearrangement links TRBV7-3 to TRBJ2-3; D is perhaps TRBD2 (5 bases). The CDR3 bases are TGTGCCAGCAGCTCAGGACTCCTAGATACGCAGTATTTT. This encodes CASSSGLLDTQYF.